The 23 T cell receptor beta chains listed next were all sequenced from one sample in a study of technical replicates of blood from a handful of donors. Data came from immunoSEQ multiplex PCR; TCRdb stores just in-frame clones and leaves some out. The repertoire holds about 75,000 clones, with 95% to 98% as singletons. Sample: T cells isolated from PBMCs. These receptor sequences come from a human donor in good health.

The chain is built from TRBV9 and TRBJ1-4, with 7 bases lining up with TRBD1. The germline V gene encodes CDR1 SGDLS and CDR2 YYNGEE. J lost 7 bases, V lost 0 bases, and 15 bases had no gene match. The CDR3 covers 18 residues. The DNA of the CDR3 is TGTGCCAGCAGCGTAGGCGATATGGGTGCAGGGGGTGGTGAAAAACTGTTTTTT. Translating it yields CASSVGDMGAGGGEKLFF.

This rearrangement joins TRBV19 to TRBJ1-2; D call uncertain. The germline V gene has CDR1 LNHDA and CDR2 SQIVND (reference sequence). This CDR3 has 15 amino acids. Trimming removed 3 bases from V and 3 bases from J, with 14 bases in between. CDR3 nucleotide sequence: TGTGCCAGTAGTATCAAGATCCCGAGGGACTATGGCTACACCTTC. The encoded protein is CASSIKIPRDYGYTF. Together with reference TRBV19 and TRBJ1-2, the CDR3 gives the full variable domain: DGGITQSPKYLFRKEGQNVTLSCEQNLNHDAMYWYRQDPGQGLRLIYYSQIVNDFQKGDIAEGYSVSREKKESFPLTVTSAQKNPTAFYLCASSIKIPRDYGYTFGSGTRLTVV.

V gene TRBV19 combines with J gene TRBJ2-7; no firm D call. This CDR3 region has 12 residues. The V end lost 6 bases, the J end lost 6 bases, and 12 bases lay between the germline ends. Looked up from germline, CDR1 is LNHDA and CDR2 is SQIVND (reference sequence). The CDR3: CASSPRLGEQYF. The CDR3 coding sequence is TGTGCCAGTAGCCCTAGACTCGGCGAGCAGTACTTC.

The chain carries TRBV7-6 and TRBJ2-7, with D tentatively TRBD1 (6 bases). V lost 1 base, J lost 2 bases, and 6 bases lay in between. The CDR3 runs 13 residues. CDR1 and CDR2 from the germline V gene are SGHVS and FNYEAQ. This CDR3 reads CASSLGDTYEQYF. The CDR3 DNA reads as TGTGCCAGCAGCTTAGGGGACACCTACGAGCAGTACTTC.

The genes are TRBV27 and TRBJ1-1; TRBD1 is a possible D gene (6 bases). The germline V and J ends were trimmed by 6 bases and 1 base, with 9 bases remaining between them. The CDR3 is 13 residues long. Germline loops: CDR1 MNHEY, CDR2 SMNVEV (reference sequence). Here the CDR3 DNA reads TGTGCCAGCAGCCCGACAGGGAACACTGAAGCTTTCTTT. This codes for CASSPTGNTEAFF.

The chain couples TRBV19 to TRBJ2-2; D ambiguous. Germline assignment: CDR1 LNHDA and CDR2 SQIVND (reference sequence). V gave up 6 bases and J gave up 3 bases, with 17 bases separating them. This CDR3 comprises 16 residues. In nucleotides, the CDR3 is TGTGCCAGTAGGCCCTTCTTGGTCGAGGACACCGGGGAGCTGTTTTTT. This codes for CASRPFLVEDTGELFF.

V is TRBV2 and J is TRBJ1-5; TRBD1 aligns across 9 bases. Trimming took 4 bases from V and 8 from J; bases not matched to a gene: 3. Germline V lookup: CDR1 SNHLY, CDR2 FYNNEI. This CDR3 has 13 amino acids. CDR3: CASSGGQGKPQHF. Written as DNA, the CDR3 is TGTGCCAGCAGTGGGGGACAGGGCAAGCCCCAGCATTTT.

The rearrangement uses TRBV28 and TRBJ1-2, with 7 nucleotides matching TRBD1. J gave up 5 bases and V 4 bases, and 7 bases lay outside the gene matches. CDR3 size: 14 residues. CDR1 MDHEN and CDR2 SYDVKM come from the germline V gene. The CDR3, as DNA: TGTGCCAGCAGTTCAGCCACAGGGGTGTATGGCTACACCTTC. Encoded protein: CASSSATGVYGYTF.

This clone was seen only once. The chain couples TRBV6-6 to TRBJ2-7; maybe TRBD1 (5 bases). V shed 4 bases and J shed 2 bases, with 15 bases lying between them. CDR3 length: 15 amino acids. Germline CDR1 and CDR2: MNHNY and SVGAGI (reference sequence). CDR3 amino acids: CASSFGRGSPYEQYF. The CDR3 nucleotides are TGTGCCAGCAGTTTCGGAAGGGGAAGCCCCTACGAGCAGTACTTC.

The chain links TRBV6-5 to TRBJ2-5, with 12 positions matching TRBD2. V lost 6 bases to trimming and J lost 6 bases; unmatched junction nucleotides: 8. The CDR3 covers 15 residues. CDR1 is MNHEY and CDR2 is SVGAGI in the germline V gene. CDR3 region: CASRLAGGPDKTQYF. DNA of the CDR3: TGTGCCAGCAGGCTAGCGGGGGGGCCTGACAAGACCCAGTACTTC.

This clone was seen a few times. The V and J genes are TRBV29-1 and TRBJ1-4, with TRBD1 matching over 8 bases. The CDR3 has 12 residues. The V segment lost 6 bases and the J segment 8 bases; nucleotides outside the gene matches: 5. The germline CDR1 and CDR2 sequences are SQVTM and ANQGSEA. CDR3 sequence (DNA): TGCAGCGTGTCGGCAGGGGGCGAAAAACTGTTTTTT. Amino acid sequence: CSVSAGGEKLFF. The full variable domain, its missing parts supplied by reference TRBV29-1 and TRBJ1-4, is SAVISQKPSRDICQRGTSLTIQCQVDSQVTMMFWYRQQPGQSLTLIATANQGSEATYESGFVIDKFPISRPNLTFSTLTVSNMSPEDSSIYLCSVSAGGEKLFFGSGTQLSVL.

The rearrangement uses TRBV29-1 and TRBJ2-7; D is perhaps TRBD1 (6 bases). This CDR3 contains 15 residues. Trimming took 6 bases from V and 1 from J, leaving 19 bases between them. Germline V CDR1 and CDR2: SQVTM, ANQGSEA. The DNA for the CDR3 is TGCAGCGTGGCAGAGACGGACAGCCTTTCCTACGAGCAGTACTTC. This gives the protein CSVAETDSLSYEQYF.

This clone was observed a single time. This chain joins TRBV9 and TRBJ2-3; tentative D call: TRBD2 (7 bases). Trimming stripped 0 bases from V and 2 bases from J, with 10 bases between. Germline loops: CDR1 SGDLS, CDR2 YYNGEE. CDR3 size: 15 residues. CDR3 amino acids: CASSVAGGITDTQYF. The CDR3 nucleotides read TGTGCCAGCAGCGTAGCGGGGGGCATCACAGATACGCAGTATTTT. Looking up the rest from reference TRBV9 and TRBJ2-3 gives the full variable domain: DSGVTQTPKHLITATGQRVTLRCSPRSGDLSVYWYQQSLDQGLQFLIQYYNGEERAKGNILERFSAQQFPDLHSELNLSSLELGDSALYFCASSVAGGITDTQYFGPGTRLTVL.

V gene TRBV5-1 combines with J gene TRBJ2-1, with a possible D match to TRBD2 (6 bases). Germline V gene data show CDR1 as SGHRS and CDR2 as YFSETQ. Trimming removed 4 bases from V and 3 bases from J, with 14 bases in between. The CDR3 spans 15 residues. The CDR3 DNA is TGCGCCAGCAGCGCCTGGAGGGGAGACTACAATGAGCAGTTCTTC. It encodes CASSAWRGDYNEQFF.

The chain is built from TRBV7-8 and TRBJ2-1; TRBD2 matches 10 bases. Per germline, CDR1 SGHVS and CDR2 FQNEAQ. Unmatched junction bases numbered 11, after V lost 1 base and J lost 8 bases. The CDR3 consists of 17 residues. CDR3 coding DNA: TGTGCCAGCAGCTTAGTAGCGGGAGGACCTTTCAATGATGAGCAGTTCTTC. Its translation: CASSLVAGGPFNDEQFF.

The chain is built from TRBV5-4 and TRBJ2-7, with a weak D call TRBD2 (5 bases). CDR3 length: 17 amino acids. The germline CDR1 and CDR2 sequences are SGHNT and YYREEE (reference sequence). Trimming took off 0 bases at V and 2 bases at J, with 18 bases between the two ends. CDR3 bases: TGTGCCAGCAGCTTGGAGAGGGTGGGGAGTCGCGCCTACGAGCAGTACTTC. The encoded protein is CASSLERVGSRAYEQYF.

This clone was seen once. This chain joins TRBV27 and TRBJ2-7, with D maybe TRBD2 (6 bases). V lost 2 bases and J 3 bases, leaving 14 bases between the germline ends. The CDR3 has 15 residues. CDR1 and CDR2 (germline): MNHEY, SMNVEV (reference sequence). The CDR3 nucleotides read TGTGCCAGCAGTTTAGGCGGGGCCCCCTTCTACGAGCAGTACTTC. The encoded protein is CASSLGGAPFYEQYF.

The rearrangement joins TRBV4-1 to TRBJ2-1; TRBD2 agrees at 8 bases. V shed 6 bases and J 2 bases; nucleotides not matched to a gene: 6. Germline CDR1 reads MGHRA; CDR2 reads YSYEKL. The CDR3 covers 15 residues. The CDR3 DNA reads TGCGCCAGCAGTCACCGGGGGGGCCCCTACAATGAGCAGTTCTTC. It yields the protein CASSHRGGPYNEQFF.

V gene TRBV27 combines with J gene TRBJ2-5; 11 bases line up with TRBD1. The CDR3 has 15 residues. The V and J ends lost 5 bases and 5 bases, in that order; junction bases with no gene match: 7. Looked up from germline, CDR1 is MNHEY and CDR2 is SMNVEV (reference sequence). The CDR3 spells CASSPQDRGHETQYF. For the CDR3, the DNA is TGTGCCAGCAGTCCCCAGGACAGGGGGCACGAGACCCAGTACTTC.

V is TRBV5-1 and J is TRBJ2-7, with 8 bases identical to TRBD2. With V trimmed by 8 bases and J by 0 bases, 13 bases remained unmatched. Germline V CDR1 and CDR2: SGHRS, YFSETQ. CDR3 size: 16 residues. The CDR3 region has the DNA TGCGCCAGTTCCGGTTATCTAGCGGGTAGCTCCTACGAGCAGTACTTC. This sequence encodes CASSGYLAGSSYEQYF.

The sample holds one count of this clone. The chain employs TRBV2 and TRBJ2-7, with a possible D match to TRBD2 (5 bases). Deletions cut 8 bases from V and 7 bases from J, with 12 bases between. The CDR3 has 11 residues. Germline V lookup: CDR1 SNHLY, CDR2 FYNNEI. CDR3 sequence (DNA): TGTGCCAGCTCCCCCACGGGAGAGCAGTACTTC. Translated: CASSPTGEQYF.

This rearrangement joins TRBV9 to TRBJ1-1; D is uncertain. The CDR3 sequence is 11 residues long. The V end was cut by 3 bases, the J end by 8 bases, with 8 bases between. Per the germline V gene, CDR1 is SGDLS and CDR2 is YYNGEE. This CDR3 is CASSAGREAFF. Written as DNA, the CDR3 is TGTGCCAGCAGCGCCGGCAGGGAAGCTTTCTTT.

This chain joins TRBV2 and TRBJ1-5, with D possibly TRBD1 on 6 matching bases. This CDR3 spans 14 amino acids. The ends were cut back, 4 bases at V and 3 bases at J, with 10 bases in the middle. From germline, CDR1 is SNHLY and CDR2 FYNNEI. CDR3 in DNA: TGTGCCAGCAGTGTTACAGGGTACAATCAGCCCCAGCATTTT. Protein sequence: CASSVTGYNQPQHF.